One and the same sample provided the 7 T cell receptor beta chains below, sequenced in a study of Graves' ophthalmopathy and Graves' hyperthyroidism. Amplified TCR beta CDR3 regions were obtained using RNA transcripts as template. Second-round multiplex PCR came after first-round RT-PCR with HTBI primers. TCRdb ran MiXCR on the multiplex PCR reads and lists one entry per CDR3 protein. This sample has 500,000 to 600,000 distinct CDR3 sequences, with roughly 40% found just once. The sample was peripheral blood or thyroid tissue (not recorded which). These receptors all come from an adult man with Graves' hyperthyroidism.

This rearrangement joins TRBV6-5 to TRBJ2-5; 11 bases fit TRBD1. The CDR3 is made up of 16 amino acids. Trimming at V came to 5 bases and at J to 1 base, leaving 6 bases not matched to a gene. Germline values: CDR1 MNHEY, CDR2 SVGAGI. CDR3: CASSIRDRGSQETQYF. The CDR3 bases are TGTGCCAGCAGTATACGGGACAGGGGGTCCCAAGAGACCCAGTACTTC.

This clonotype was observed many times. The J gene is TRBJ1-4, the V gene TRBV4-1, with TRBD1 identical over 7 bases. Germline CDR1 MGHRA, CDR2 YSYEKL. V gave up 3 bases and J gave up 5 bases; unmatched junction bases: 9. The CDR3 consists of 16 residues. The CDR3, as DNA: TGCGCCAGCAGCCAGCGGGGAACAGGGGCAAATGAAAAACTGTTTTTT. It specifies CASSQRGTGANEKLFF.

This clonotype has more than one count but fewer than ten. This clone may be a read error of a much larger clone one base away. In DNA form, the CDR3 reads TGCAGTGCTAGCGGACAGGGTGGAAGCACTGAAGCTTTCTTT. This translates into CSASGQGGSTEAFF. The V call is TRBV20-1, the J call TRBJ1-1; TRBD1 matches 8 bases. With V trimmed by 3 bases and J by 4 bases, 7 bases remained unmatched. Germline CDR1 DFQATT, CDR2 SNEGSKA (reference sequence). This CDR3 spans 14 amino acids.

Many counts were recorded for this clonotype. The chain couples TRBV29-1 to TRBJ2-7; D ambiguous. This CDR3 has 9 residues. CDR1 and CDR2 from the germline V gene are SQVTM and ANQGSEA. The CDR3 nucleotides read TGCAGCGTGGGCTGTTCCGCGGCGGTC. Protein: CSVGCSAAV.

This clonotype was seen only a few times. The chain combines TRBV3-1 with TRBJ1-4; D remains ambiguous. Per germline, CDR1 LGHDT and CDR2 YNNKEL (reference sequence). V lost 1 base, J lost 5 bases, and 8 bases lay in between. The CDR3 sequence is 14 residues long. The CDR3 sequence is CASSQGTANEKLFF. DNA for the CDR3: TGTGCCAGCAGCCAAGGGACGGCAAATGAAAAACTGTTTTTT.

This clonotype was detected only a few times. V and J are TRBV4-2 and TRBJ1-1; D call uncertain. V shed 0 bases and J shed 1 base, with 18 bases lying between them. CDR1 is LGHNA, CDR2 YNFKEQ, per germline. The CDR3 has 18 residues. The CDR3 protein is CASSQDSHPGRTNTEAFF. As DNA, the CDR3 is TGTGCCAGCAGCCAAGATAGTCACCCAGGACGGACGAACACTGAAGCTTTCTTT.

This clonotype was observed a single time. The chain carries TRBV20-1 and TRBJ2-5, with 10 nucleotides matching TRBD2. Germline CDR1 and CDR2: DFQATT and SNEGSKA (reference sequence). With 2 bases clipped from V and 4 bases from J, the junction kept 1 base outside the gene matches. CDR3 length: 13 amino acids. CDR3 bases: TGCAGTGCTAGACTAGCGGGGGCAGAGACCCAGTACTTC. Its translation is CSARLAGAETQYF.